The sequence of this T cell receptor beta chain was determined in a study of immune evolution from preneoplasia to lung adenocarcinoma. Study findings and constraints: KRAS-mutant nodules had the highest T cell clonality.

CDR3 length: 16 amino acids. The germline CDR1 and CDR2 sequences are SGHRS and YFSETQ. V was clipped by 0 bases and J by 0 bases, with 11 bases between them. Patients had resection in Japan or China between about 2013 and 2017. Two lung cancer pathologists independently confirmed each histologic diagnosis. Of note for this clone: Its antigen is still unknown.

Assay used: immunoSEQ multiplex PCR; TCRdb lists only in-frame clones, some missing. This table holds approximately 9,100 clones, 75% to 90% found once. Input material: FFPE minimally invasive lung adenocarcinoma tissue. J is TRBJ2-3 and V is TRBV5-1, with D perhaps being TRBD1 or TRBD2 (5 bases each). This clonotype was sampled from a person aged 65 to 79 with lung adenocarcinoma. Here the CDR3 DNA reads TGCGCCAGCAGCTTGGCTACGGGGCCTAGCACAGATACGCAGTATTTT. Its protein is CASSLATGPSTDTQYF.